Included here is one T cell receptor (beta chain) sequence, with context. In its sample, this clone was seen once. The antigen this receptor binds is unknown. Base quality data are lacking; no much larger clone is found one base away. This sample was included in a study of OX40 agonist ivuxolimab in advanced cancers. In terms of the full investigation: Ivuxolimab was a fully human IgG2 agonistic monoclonal antibody targeting the costimulatory receptor OX40 (CD134). The paper reports the monotherapy dose-escalation portion (N of about 47 patients) of the phase I ivuxolimab trial. The purpose of peripheral TCRbeta sequencing was to test whether ivuxolimab changed TCR sequence diversity and led to clonal T-cell expansion. Of the roughly 53 patients in dose escalation, about 20 had hepatocellular carcinoma, about 15 had melanoma, 9 had renal cell carcinoma and 9 had head and neck cancer. Patients were allowed to have had prior anti-PD-1, anti-PD-L1 or anti-CTLA-4 therapy, and 30% to 50% of the dose-escalation patients had previously received checkpoint inhibitors. The dose-escalation cohort was roughly 80% male with a mean age of roughly 62 years, ranging from roughly 23 to 90. Intravenous ivuxolimab was administered to patients every 2 weeks at six dose levels: 0.01, 0.1, 0.3, 1.5, 3 and 10 mg/kg. Three dose-escalation patients achieved partial responses, one with hepatocellular carcinoma and two with cutaneous melanoma. Beyond this particular receptor, the publication reports: On average, CD8+ T cells showed more expanded clones than CD4+ T cells after ivuxolimab. Antigen specificity was not determined for the clonally expanded peripheral T cells. Partial responders in the 0.1-3.0 mg/kg groups had among the lowest normalized peripheral clonal expansion, especially among CD8+ T cells. Low levels of normalized T-cell clonal expansion were also seen in some nonresponding patients. At doses of 0.1 to 3.0 mg/kg, clonal expansion of both CD4+ and CD8+ blood T cells was observed from baseline to week 6.

To sequence the TCRbeta CDR3 region, genomic DNA was isolated from the sorted cells. The immunoSEQ Assay was used for sequencing of TCRbeta CDR3 regions. TCRdb obtained this table from immuneACCESS and retained in-frame rearrangements with V and J assigned. These tables miss some clones; where compared with another copy, unresolved V genes account for less than half of the shortfall, and the remainder is unexplained. In all, the sample holds tens of thousands of clones, and about 86% of those were seen once. The top ten constitute 6.5% of the sample. Patients with autoimmune disease history or receiving systemic immunosuppression were excluded from the trial. Peripheral blood for TCR sequencing was collected from all dose cohorts at baseline, on cycle 4 day 1, and on cycle 7 day 1. The samples were taken from a phase I, first-in-human, multicenter, open-label dose-escalation trial of ivuxolimab. Adults with locally advanced or metastatic melanoma, renal cell carcinoma, hepatocellular carcinoma or head and neck squamous cell carcinoma were enrolled in the trial. CD4+ and CD8+ T cells were sorted separately from peripheral blood before TCR sequencing.

The receptor was isolated from an adult with an advanced solid tumor such as melanoma, head and neck, liver or kidney cancer. The source was CD4+ or CD8+ T cells sorted from blood, collected in a trial of the OX40 agonist ivuxolimab.

CDR3 sequence: CASKPLQSTDTQYF. The DNA sequence reads TGCGCCAGCAAACCGCTCCAAAGCACAGATACGCAGTATTTT. The chain is encoded by TRBV5-1 joined to TRBJ2-3; confidence is insufficient to name the D gene. At the junction V is shortened by 6 bases and J by 0 bases, with 11 bases in between. From the germline V gene, CDR1 is SGHRS and CDR2 is YFSETQ. From its cysteine to its phenylalanine, the CDR3 spans 14 amino acids. Only the CDR3 region is kept as DNA, spanning 42 bases read in frame from base 1.